This T cell receptor beta chain was obtained from a study of CD8 T cells in ankylosing spondylitis. From the 5' RACE reads, TCRdb called clonotypes with MiXCR, one entry per CDR3 protein. The repertoire consists of about 240,000 distinct CDR3 sequences, with about 10% occurring once and the leading ten covering 5.5% to 8%. This CDR3 is built from 16 residues. The germline CDR1 and CDR2 sequences are SGDLS and YYNGEE. The trim removed 3 bases at V and 0 bases at J, leaving 4 bases unmatched. In this sample, this clonotype turned up many times. Its matching antigen is unknown. Study observations and caveats: Disease-linked clones were reportedly significantly enriched in matched ankylosing spondylitis synovial fluid. Apparently characteristic of ankylosing spondylitis blood was a TCR beta motif (about eight highly homologous variants). Both synovial fluid and blood in reactive arthritis had previously been reported to carry some motif variants.

The rearrangement links TRBV9 to TRBJ2-3, with TRBD2 matching 10 bases. This clonotype originated in a male donor with ankylosing spondylitis or in good health (not recorded which). Sequences were obtained from blood, either unsorted or a sorted T cell fraction (not recorded which). The CDR3 loop is CASSAGLADSTDTQYF. CDR3 nucleotide sequence: TGTGCCAGCAGCGCTGGACTAGCGGATAGCACAGATACGCAGTATTTT.